Below are 28 T cell receptor beta chains sequenced from a single sample in a study of blood T cell repertoires in COVID-19. The data were produced by immunoSEQ multiplex PCR, yet TCRdb's version contains in-frame clones alone and is incomplete. The repertoire holds 200,000 to 250,000 clones, with 85% to 90% as singletons. The sequenced material came from PBMCs or T cells enriched from blood (not recorded which). These receptor sequences come from a man over 45 who had been exposed to COVID-19.

This clone has more than one count but fewer than ten. The V call is TRBV18, the J call TRBJ1-3; possible D gene TRBD1, 5 bases. From germline, CDR1 is KGHSH and CDR2 LQKENI. The CDR3 is 15 residues long. The ends were cut back, 4 bases at V and 1 base at J, with 11 bases in the middle. The CDR3 spells CASSLGTGSGNTIYF. The CDR3 DNA reads TGTGCCAGCTCACTCGGGACTGGTTCTGGAAACACCATATATTTT.

V and J are TRBV9 and TRBJ2-1; D not certain. In germline, CDR1 is SGDLS, CDR2 YYNGEE. This CDR3 region has 15 residues. The ends were cut back, 0 bases at V and 4 bases at J, with 11 bases in the middle. CDR3 in DNA: TGTGCCAGCAGCGTAGGATCAGAGGTTTACAATGAGCAGTTCTTC. Translation: CASSVGSEVYNEQFF. Full variable domain (missing parts from reference TRBV9 and TRBJ2-1): DSGVTQTPKHLITATGQRVTLRCSPRSGDLSVYWYQQSLDQGLQFLIQYYNGEERAKGNILERFSAQQFPDLHSELNLSSLELGDSALYFCASSVGSEVYNEQFFGPGTRLTVL.

The rearrangement joins TRBV6-5 to TRBJ1-3; 7 nucleotides line up with TRBD1. Germline CDR1 reads MNHEY; CDR2 reads SVGAGI. Unmatched junction bases numbered 3, after V lost 0 bases and J lost 4 bases. The CDR3 extends over 15 amino acids. CDR3 region: CASSYSRTGGNTIYF. The CDR3 DNA is TGTGCCAGCAGTTACTCCCGGACAGGCGGAAACACCATATATTTT.

The CDR3 here is CATSDWTDEAFF. Written as DNA, the CDR3 is TGTGCCACCAGTGATTGGACAGATGAAGCTTTCTTT. J is TRBJ1-1 and V is TRBV24-1; TRBD1 might be the D (6 bases). V was trimmed by 2 bases and J by 7 bases, leaving 7 bases between them. CDR3 length: 12 residues. Germline lookup yields CDR1 KGHDR and CDR2 SFDVKD.

The genes are TRBV24-1 and TRBJ1-2; perhaps TRBD1 as D (5 bases). Per germline, CDR1 KGHDR and CDR2 SFDVKD. CDR3 size: 13 residues. Trimming shortened V by 5 bases and J by 4 bases, and 10 bases separated the two germline ends. CDR3 coding DNA: TGTGCCACCAGTGGCAGGGCCTTCTATGGCTACACCTTC. Amino acids: CATSGRAFYGYTF.

This clone showed up just a few times. This chain joins TRBV2 and TRBJ2-2, with D maybe TRBD2 (5 bases). Germline V CDR1 and CDR2: SNHLY, FYNNEI. The CDR3 spans 14 residues. The V and J ends lost 5 bases and 4 bases respectively, with 11 bases between them. The CDR3 loop is CASSSNSVTGELFF. The CDR3, as DNA: TGTGCCAGCAGTAGTAATAGCGTCACCGGGGAGCTGTTTTTT.

This chain links TRBV18 with TRBJ2-5, with 11 positions matching TRBD2. Germline lookup yields CDR1 KGHSH and CDR2 LQKENI. The CDR3 sequence is 14 residues long. V shed 3 bases, J shed 3 bases, and the junction held 0 bases outside the gene matches. In nucleotides, the CDR3 is TGTGCCAGCTCACCGGGACTAGCGGAAGAGACCCAGTACTTC. Residues: CASSPGLAEETQYF.

This chain uses TRBV28 with TRBJ1-5, with a possible D match to TRBD1 (5 bases). The CDR3 has 15 amino acids. V was cut by 4 bases and J by 5 bases, with 15 bases left in between. The germline gives CDR1 MDHEN, CDR2 SYDVKM. CDR3 nucleotides: TGTGCCAGCAGTTGGGGCCCCGGAATATATCAGCCCCAGCATTTT. Protein product: CASSWGPGIYQPQHF. Full variable domain (remainder filled in from reference TRBV28 and TRBJ1-5): DVKVTQSSRYLVKRTGEKVFLECVQDMDHENMFWYRQDPGLGLRLIYFSYDVKMKEKGDIPEGYSVSREKKERFSLILESASTNQTSMYLCASSWGPGIYQPQHFGDGTRLSIL.

V gene TRBV5-6 combines with J gene TRBJ1-6; 8 bases map to TRBD1. The V gene's germline CDR1 is SGHDT and CDR2 YYEEEE. After removal of 5 bases from V and 5 bases from J, the junction contained 3 bases not matched to a gene. The CDR3 extends over 14 amino acids. The CDR3 DNA is TGTGCCAGCAGTGGGACAGGAAATAATTCACCCCTCCACTTT. This sequence encodes CASSGTGNNSPLHF.

The chain recombines TRBV5-6 with TRBJ1-2, with D perhaps matching TRBD1 (6 bases). CDR3 length equals 14 residues. Trimming removed 4 bases at V and 8 bases at J, with 18 bases between. Germline CDR1 and CDR2: SGHDT and YYEEEE. In DNA form, the CDR3 reads TGTGCCAGCAGCACGGGGACACCCTCTTGGGGCTACACCTTC. Its translation is CASSTGTPSWGYTF. Variable domain in full (rest from reference TRBV5-6 and TRBJ1-2): DAGVTQSPTHLIKTRGQQVTLRCSPKSGHDTVSWYQQALGQGPQFIFQYYEEEERQRGNFPDRFSGHQFPNYSSELNVNALLLGDSALYLCASSTGTPSWGYTFGSGTRLTVV.

This chain uses TRBV13 with TRBJ1-1; D uncertain. The length of the CDR3 is 19 residues. Germline-derived CDR1 and CDR2 are PRHDT and FYEKMQ (reference sequence). Trimming removed 1 base at V and 4 bases at J, with 25 bases between. The DNA of the CDR3 is TGTGCCAGCAGCTTAGTTCTTGCGTACGGAGGCCCCGGTGCCACTGAAGCTTTCTTT. Translating gives CASSLVLAYGGPGATEAFF.

This chain joins TRBV7-6 and TRBJ2-7, with TRBD2 identical over 9 bases. Germline V lookup: CDR1 SGHVS, CDR2 FNYEAQ. The CDR3 sequence is 16 residues long. Trimming removed 1 base from V and 2 bases from J; junction bases left unmatched: 6. In DNA, the CDR3 is TGTGCCAGCAGCTTAGGGCTAGCGGGGCAAACCTACGAGCAGTACTTC. Encoded protein: CASSLGLAGQTYEQYF.

The chain joins TRBV28 to TRBJ2-5, with 7 bases aligning to TRBD2. Per germline, CDR1 MDHEN and CDR2 SYDVKM. Trimming took 0 bases from V and 1 from J; bases not matched to a gene: 2. The CDR3 spans 15 residues. The CDR3 DNA reads TGTGCCAGCAGTTTATGGGCTAGCGGCCAAGAGACCCAGTACTTC. Its protein product is CASSLWASGQETQYF.

This clone was observed a few times. This sequence joins TRBV7-2 and TRBJ1-5; 7 positions agree with TRBD1. This CDR3 has 16 amino acids. CDR1 and CDR2 from the germline V gene are SGHTA and FQGNSA. V was clipped by 1 base and J by 3 bases; unmatched bases: 6. The CDR3 reads CASSLDATGLNQPQHF. CDR3 nucleotides: TGTGCCAGCAGCTTAGACGCGACAGGGCTCAATCAGCCCCAGCATTTT.

The chain uses TRBV11-2 and TRBJ1-6; D is perhaps TRBD1 (6 bases). V was trimmed by 5 bases and J by 10 bases, leaving 18 bases between them. This CDR3 is built from 15 residues. CDR1 and CDR2 from the germline V gene are SGHAT and FQNNGV. This chain's CDR3 is CASSPNTGFSSPLHF. In nucleotides, the CDR3 is TGTGCCAGCAGCCCCAACACAGGGTTCAGCTCACCCCTCCACTTT.

The CDR3 here is CASSRDTDYGYTF. CDR3 DNA: TGTGCCAGCAGTCGGGACACCGACTATGGCTACACCTTC. The rearrangement uses TRBV7-9 and TRBJ1-2; weak D call: TRBD1 (6 bases). This CDR3 contains 13 residues. Germline V gene sequence: CDR1 SEHNR, CDR2 FQNEAQ (reference sequence). V was clipped by 6 bases and J by 3 bases, with 11 bases between them.

The gene calls are TRBV5-1 and TRBJ2-5; 10 bases agree with TRBD1. Germline CDR1 SGHRS, CDR2 YFSETQ. The CDR3 runs to 17 residues. V lost 4 bases, J lost 4 bases, and 13 bases stayed unmatched. Here the CDR3 DNA reads TGCGCCAGCAGCAAGAGCCCGGGACAGGGGCCCGGAGAGACCCAGTACTTC. Its protein product is CASSKSPGQGPGETQYF. The full variable domain, in which reference TRBV5-1 and TRBJ2-5 provide the parts outside the CDR3, is KAGVTQTPRYLIKTRGQQVTLSCSPISGHRSVSWYQQTPGQGLQFLFEYFSETQRNKGNFPGRFSGRQFSNSRSEMNVSTLELGDSALYLCASSKSPGQGPGETQYFGPGTRLLVL.

This chain joins TRBV6-5 and TRBJ1-1; possibly TRBD1 for D (5 bases). CDR1 and CDR2 (germline): MNHEY, SVGAGI. The V end was cut by 6 bases, the J end by 1 base, with 12 bases between. CDR3 length equals 14 residues. The CDR3: CASSRTGGNTEAFF. For the CDR3, the DNA is TGTGCCAGCAGCCGAACAGGCGGGAACACTGAAGCTTTCTTT.

The V and J genes are TRBV28 and TRBJ2-2; TRBD2 matches at 8 bases. Germline CDR1 and CDR2: MDHEN and SYDVKM. The CDR3 consists of 17 residues. The ends lost 10 bases at V and 8 bases at J; junction bases unmatched: 21. The CDR3, as DNA: TGTGCCATCCAGATCCCCCCGGGCGGGGGGCGCGATGGGGAGCTGTTTTTT. Translating gives CAIQIPPGGGRDGELFF.

The genes are TRBV28 and TRBJ1-3, with D possibly being TRBD1 (5 bases). The CDR3 totals 14 residues. The germline gives CDR1 MDHEN, CDR2 SYDVKM. Trimming stripped 6 bases from V and 0 bases from J, with 9 bases between. The CDR3 sequence is CASRSGHSGNTIYF. CDR3 sequence (DNA): TGTGCCAGCAGGTCTGGACACTCTGGAAACACCATATATTTT.

V gene TRBV29-1 combines with J gene TRBJ2-3; TRBD2 agrees at 11 bases. Germline V gives CDR1 SQVTM, CDR2 ANQGSEA. The CDR3 is 14 amino acids. V dropped 4 bases and J dropped 4; count of bases not matched to a gene: 4. CDR3 nucleotides: TGCAGCGTTGCTAGCGGGAGGTTCTCAGATACGCAGTATTTT. This translates into CSVASGRFSDTQYF.

The chain carries TRBV30 and TRBJ2-1, with D perhaps matching TRBD1 (5 bases). V lost 3 bases and J lost 4, with 13 bases in between. The germline gives CDR1 GTSNPN, CDR2 SVGIG (reference sequence). This CDR3 is 14 amino acids long. The CDR3 is CAWSATVRYNEQFF. Here the CDR3 DNA reads TGTGCCTGGAGCGCGACAGTGAGATACAATGAGCAGTTCTTC.

This chain links TRBV9 with TRBJ1-1; 7 bases match TRBD1. The CDR3 covers 17 residues. Trimming at V came to 0 bases and at J to 1 base, leaving 9 bases not matched to a gene. CDR1 and CDR2 (germline): SGDLS, YYNGEE. The CDR3 DNA follows: TGTGCCAGCAGCGTAGGAGGGGGCAATAATAGGAACACTGAAGCTTTCTTT. Encoded protein: CASSVGGGNNRNTEAFF.

This chain uses TRBV5-1 with TRBJ1-3; a possible D gene is TRBD1 (5 bases). V gave up 1 base and J gave up 0 bases, with 11 bases separating them. Germline V gene lookup returns CDR1 SGHRS and CDR2 YFSETQ. The CDR3 extends over 16 amino acids. The CDR3 DNA reads TGCGCCAGCAGCTTGAATCCAGGGCTCTCTGGAAACACCATATATTTT. Residues: CASSLNPGLSGNTIYF.

This clone appeared once. The V call is TRBV19, the J call TRBJ2-2; D is unclear. Germline V gene lookup returns CDR1 LNHDA and CDR2 SQIVND (reference sequence). The CDR3 consists of 11 residues. Trimming removed 6 bases at V and 5 bases at J, with 4 bases between. The CDR3 is CASSRTGELFF. For the CDR3, the DNA is TGTGCCAGTAGCAGAACCGGGGAGCTGTTTTTT.

The chain joins TRBV21-1 to TRBJ2-1; the D segment call TRBD2 is taken from the table without a DNA check. TRBV21-1 is given as a pseudogene. CDR3 length: 17 residues. The CDR3 is CASRRILATPSDNEQFF. The CDR3 DNA sequence: TGTGCCAGCAGACGCATCCTAGCTACACCATCCGACAATGAGCAATTCTTC.

The V gene is TRBV2, the J gene TRBJ2-7; D may be TRBD1 (5 bases). This CDR3 has 11 amino acids. The ends were cut back, 7 bases at V and 2 bases at J, with 6 bases in the middle. The V gene's germline CDR1 is SNHLY and CDR2 FYNNEI. Here the CDR3 reads CASKTAYEQYF. The DNA of the CDR3 is TGTGCCAGCAAGACAGCCTACGAGCAGTACTTC. Full variable domain (remainder filled in from reference TRBV2 and TRBJ2-7): EPEVTQTPSHQVTQMGQEVILRCVPISNHLYFYWYRQILGQKVEFLVSFYNNEISEKSEIFDDQFSVERPDGSNFTLKIRSTKLEDSAMYFCASKTAYEQYFGPGTRLTVT.

The chain recombines TRBV2 with TRBJ1-4; 8 positions match TRBD1. Unmatched junction bases numbered 3, after V lost 8 bases and J lost 7 bases. The CDR3 consists of 12 residues. Per the germline V gene, CDR1 is SNHLY and CDR2 is FYNNEI. The CDR3 DNA is TGTGCCAGCGCCGACAGGGGTGAAAAACTGTTTTTT. Residues: CASADRGEKLFF. Using reference TRBV2 and TRBJ1-4 for the parts outside the CDR3, the full variable domain is EPEVTQTPSHQVTQMGQEVILRCVPISNHLYFYWYRQILGQKVEFLVSFYNNEISEKSEIFDDQFSVERPDGSNFTLKIRSTKLEDSAMYFCASADRGEKLFFGSGTQLSVL.